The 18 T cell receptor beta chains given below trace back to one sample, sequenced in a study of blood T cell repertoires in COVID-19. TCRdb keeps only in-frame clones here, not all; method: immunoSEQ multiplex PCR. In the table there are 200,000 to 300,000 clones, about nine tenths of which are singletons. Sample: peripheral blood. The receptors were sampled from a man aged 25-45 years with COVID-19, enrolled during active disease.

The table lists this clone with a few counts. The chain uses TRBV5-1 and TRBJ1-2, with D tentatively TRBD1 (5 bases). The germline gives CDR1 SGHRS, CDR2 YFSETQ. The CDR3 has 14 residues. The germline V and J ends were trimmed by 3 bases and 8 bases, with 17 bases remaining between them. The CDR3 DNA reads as TGCGCCAGCAGCTACCCCAGGGAATCTGGCGGCTACACCTTC. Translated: CASSYPRESGGYTF.

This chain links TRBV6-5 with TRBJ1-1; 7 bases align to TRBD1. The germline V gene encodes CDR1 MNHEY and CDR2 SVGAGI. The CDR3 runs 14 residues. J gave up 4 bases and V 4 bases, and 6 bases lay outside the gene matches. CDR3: CASSSDRVGTEAFF. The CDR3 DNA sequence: TGTGCCAGCAGTTCCGACAGGGTGGGCACTGAAGCTTTCTTT.

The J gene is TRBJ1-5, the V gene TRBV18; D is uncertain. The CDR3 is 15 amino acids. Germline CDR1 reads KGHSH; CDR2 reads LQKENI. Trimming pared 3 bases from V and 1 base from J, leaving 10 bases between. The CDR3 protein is CASSPSIASNQPQHF. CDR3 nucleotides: TGTGCCAGCTCACCCTCTATTGCAAGCAATCAGCCCCAGCATTTT.

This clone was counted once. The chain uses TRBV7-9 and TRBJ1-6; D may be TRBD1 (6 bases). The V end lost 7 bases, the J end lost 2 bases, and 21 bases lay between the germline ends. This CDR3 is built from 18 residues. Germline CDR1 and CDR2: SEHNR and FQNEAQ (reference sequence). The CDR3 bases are TGTGCCAGCAATTTAGCGGACAGCGGCCTCACCTATAATTCACCCCTCCACTTT. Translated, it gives CASNLADSGLTYNSPLHF.

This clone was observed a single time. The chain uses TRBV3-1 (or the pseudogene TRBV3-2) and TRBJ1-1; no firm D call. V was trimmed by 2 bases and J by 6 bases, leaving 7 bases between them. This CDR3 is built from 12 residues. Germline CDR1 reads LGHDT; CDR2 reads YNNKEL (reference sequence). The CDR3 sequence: CASSQWPAEAFF. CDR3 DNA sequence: TGTGCCAGCAGCCAATGGCCCGCTGAAGCTTTCTTT.

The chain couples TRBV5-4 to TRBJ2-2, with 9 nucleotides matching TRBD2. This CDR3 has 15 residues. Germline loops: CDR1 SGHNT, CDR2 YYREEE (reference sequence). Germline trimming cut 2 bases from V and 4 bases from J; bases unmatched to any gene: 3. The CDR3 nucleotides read TGTGCCAGCAGCTTTAGCGGGGGTGGCACCGGGGAGCTGTTTTTT. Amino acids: CASSFSGGGTGELFF.

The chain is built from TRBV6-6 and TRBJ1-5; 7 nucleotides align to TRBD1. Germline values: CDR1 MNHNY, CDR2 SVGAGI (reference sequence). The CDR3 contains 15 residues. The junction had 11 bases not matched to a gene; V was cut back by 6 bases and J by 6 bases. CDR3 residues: CASRRGGQGGQPQHF. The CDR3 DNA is TGTGCCAGCAGGAGGGGCGGGCAGGGGGGTCAGCCCCAGCATTTT.

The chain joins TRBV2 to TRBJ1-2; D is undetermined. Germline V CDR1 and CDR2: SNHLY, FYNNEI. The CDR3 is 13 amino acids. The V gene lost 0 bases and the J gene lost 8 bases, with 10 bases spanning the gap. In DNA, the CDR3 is TGTGCCAGCAGTGAAGCGGGCCTCCGGGGCTACACCTTC. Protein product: CASSEAGLRGYTF.

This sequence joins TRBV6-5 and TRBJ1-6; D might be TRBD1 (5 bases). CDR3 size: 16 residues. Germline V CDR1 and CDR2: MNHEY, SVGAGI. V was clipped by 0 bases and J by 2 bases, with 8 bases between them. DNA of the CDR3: TGTGCCAGCAGTTACTCAGGGGAACCCTATAATTCACCCCTCCACTTT. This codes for CASSYSGEPYNSPLHF.

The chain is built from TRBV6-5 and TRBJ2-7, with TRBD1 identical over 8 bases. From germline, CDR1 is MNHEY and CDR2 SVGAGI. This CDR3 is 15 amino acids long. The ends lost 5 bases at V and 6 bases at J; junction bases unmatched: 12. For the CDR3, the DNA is TGTGCCAGCAGTCCCATGGGGCAGGGGGCCCGCGAGCAGTACTTC. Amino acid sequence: CASSPMGQGAREQYF.

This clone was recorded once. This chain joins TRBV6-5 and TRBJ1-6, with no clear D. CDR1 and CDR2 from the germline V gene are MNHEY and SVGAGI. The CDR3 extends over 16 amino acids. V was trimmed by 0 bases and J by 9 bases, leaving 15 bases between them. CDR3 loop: CASSYSRQPLSSPLHF. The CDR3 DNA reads TGTGCCAGCAGTTACTCGAGGCAGCCTCTTAGTTCACCCCTCCACTTT.

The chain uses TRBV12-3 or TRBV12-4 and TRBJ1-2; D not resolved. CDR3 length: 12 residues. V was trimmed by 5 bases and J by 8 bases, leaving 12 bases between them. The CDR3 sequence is CASSPGSEGYTF. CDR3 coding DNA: TGTGCCAGCAGTCCCGGGAGTGAGGGCTACACCTTC.

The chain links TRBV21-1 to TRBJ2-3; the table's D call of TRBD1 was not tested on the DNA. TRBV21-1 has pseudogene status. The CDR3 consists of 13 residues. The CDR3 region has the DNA TGTGCCGGAGACAGGGGATACACAGATACGCAGTATTTT. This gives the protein CAGDRGYTDTQYF.

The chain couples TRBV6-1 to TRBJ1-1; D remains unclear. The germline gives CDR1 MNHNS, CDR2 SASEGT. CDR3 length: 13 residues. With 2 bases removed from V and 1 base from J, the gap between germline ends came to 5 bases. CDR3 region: CASSERWNTEAFF. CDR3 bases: TGTGCCAGCAGTGAACGGTGGAACACTGAAGCTTTCTTT.

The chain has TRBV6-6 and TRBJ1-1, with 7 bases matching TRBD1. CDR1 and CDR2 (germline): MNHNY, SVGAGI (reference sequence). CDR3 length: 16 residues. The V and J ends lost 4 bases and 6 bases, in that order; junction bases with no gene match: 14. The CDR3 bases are TGTGCCAGCAGTTGGTCCACAGGGGCAGGAAACTCTGAAGCTTTCTTT. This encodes CASSWSTGAGNSEAFF.

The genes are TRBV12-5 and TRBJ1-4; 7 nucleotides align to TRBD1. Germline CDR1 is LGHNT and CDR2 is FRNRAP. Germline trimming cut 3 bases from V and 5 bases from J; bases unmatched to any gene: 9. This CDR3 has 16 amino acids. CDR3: CASGFTPGQQNEKLFF. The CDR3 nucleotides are TGTGCTAGTGGTTTTACTCCGGGACAGCAGAATGAAAAACTGTTTTTT.

Here the CDR3 reads CASSPQGQGYTF. For the CDR3, the DNA is TGTGCCAGCTCACCGCAGGGTCAAGGCTACACCTTC. This rearrangement joins TRBV18 to TRBJ1-2, with a possible D match to TRBD1 (5 bases). Trimming stripped 3 bases from V and 8 bases from J, with 10 bases between. The length of the CDR3 is 12 residues. Per germline, CDR1 KGHSH and CDR2 LQKENI.

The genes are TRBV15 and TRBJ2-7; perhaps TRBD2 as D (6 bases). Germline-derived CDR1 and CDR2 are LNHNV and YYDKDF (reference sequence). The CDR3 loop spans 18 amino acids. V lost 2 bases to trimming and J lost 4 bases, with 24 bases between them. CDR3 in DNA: TGTGCCACCAGCAGACCCCCCGGGGGACGGACCTTGTCATACGAGCAGTACTTC. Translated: CATSRPPGGRTLSYEQYF. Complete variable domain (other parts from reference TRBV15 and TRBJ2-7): DAMVIQNPRYQVTQFGKPVTLSCSQTLNHNVMYWYQQKSSQAPKLLFHYYDKDFNNEADTPDNFQSRRPNTSFCFLDIRSPGLGDTAMYLCATSRPPGGRTLSYEQYFGPGTRLTVT.